Sequencing of this T cell receptor (beta chain) was carried out in a study of T-cell reconstitution after alpha-beta-depleted transplantation in children. Unique molecular identifiers were incorporated when the TCRbeta library was constructed. TCRdb independently ran MiXCR on the PCR reads; one entry per CDR3 protein. Of about 410,000 distinct CDR3 sequences listed, around 21% are singletons. CDR1 is MDHEN and CDR2 is SYDVKM in the germline V gene. V lost 8 bases to trimming and J lost 5 bases, with 19 bases between them. CDR3 length: 15 amino acids. This sequence was found in a human donor who donated a stem cell graft to a child with acute myeloid leukemia. This sequence joins TRBV28 and TRBJ2-1, with D possibly being TRBD2 (6 bases). This sample comprised PBMCs from the stem cell graft donor, obtained from the stem cell graft. The CDR3 here is CASRDSIYINNEQFF. CDR3 nucleotides: TGTGCCAGCCGGGACTCCATATATATCAACAATGAGCAGTTCTTC.